This TCR beta chain was found in a study of blood T cell repertoires in COVID-19. TCRdb keeps only in-frame clones here, not all; method: immunoSEQ multiplex PCR. This sample has about 140,000 clones; over 80% occur once, and the top ten carry roughly 4.9%. The V segment lost 5 bases and the J segment 6 bases; nucleotides outside the gene matches: 13. This CDR3 contains 16 residues. CDR1 SGHTA and CDR2 FQGNSA come from the germline V gene. The origin of this receptor is a man between 65 and 79 years old who had been exposed to COVID-19. This sequence joins TRBV7-2 and TRBJ1-2; TRBD1 matches 9 bases. Material for sequencing was PBMCs or T cells enriched from blood (not recorded which). Written as DNA, the CDR3 is TGTGCCAGCAGCATTTTTACAGGGGGCCCAGGCGATGGCTACACCTTC. This sequence encodes CASSIFTGGPGDGYTF. The entire variable domain, with the rest obtained from reference TRBV7-2 and TRBJ1-2, is as follows: GAGVSQSPSNKVTEKGKDVELRCDPISGHTALYWYRQSLGQGLEFLIYFQGNSAPDKSGLPSDRFSAERTGGSVSTLTIQRTQQEDSAVYLCASSIFTGGPGDGYTFGSGTRLTVV.